This T cell receptor beta chain was sequenced for a study of blood T cell repertoires in COVID-19. This clone was detected a few times. How the authors handled the data: Counts of nucleated cells, estimated from reference gene primer amplification, were obtained. Measured with immunoSEQ multiplex PCR; TCRdb has only the in-frame clones, and not every one. V and J calls and clone size are those listed in that table; D and trimming were worked out from the DNA. The sample carries about 190,000 clones, around four fifths recorded once. Germline-derived CDR1 and CDR2 are LGHDT and YNNKEL (reference sequence). The CDR3 totals 15 residues. V lost 2 bases and J 6 bases, leaving 16 bases between the germline ends.

Sequenced material: peripheral blood. This TCR was recovered from a man aged 25-45 years with active or convalescent COVID-19. This rearrangement joins TRBV3-1 (or the pseudogene TRBV3-2) to TRBJ1-2; D is undetermined. The CDR3 DNA reads TGTGCCAGCAGCCAAAACCGGGGAGAGGGAGATGGCTACACCTTC. Its protein product is CASSQNRGEGDGYTF.